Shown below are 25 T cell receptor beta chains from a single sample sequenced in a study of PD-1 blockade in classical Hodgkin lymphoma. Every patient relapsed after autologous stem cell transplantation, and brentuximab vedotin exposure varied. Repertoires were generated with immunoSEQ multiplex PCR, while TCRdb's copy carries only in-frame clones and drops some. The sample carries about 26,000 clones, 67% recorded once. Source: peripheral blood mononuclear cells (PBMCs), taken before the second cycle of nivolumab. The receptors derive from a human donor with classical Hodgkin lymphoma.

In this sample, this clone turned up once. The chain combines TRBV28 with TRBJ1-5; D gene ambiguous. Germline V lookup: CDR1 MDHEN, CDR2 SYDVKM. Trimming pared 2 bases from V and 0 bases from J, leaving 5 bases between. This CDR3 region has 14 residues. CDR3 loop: CASSLAGSNQPQHF. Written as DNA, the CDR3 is TGTGCCAGCAGTTTAGCTGGTAGCAATCAGCCCCAGCATTTT.

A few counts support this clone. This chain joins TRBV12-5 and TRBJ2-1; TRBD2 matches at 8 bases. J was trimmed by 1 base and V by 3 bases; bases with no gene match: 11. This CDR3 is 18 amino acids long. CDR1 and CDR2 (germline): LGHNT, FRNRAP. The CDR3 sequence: CASGFQAGALRSYNEQFF. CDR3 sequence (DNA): TGTGCTAGTGGTTTTCAAGCGGGGGCCCTTAGGTCCTACAATGAGCAGTTCTTC.

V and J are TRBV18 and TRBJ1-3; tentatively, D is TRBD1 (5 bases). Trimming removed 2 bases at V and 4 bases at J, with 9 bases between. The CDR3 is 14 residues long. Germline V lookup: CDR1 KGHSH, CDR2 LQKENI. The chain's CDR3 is CASSPGAAGNTIYF. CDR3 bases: TGTGCCAGCTCACCAGGGGCGGCCGGAAACACCATATATTTT.

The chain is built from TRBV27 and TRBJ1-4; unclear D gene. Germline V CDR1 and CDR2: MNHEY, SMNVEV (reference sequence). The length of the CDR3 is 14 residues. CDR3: CAWFFFATNEKLFF. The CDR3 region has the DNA TGTGCGTGGTTTTTTTTTGCAACTAATGAAAAACTGTTTTTT.

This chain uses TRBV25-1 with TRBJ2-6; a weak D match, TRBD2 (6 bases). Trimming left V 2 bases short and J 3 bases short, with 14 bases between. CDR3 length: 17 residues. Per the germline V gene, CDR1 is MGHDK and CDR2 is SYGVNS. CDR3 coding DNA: TGTGCCAGCAGTGAACCCCGACCGGGACTTGGGGCCAACGTCCTGACTTTC. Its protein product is CASSEPRPGLGANVLTF.

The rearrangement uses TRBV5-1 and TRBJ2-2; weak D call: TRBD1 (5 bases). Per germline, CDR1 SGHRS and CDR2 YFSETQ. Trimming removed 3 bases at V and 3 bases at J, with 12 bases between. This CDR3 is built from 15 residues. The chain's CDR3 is CASSWRVGDTGELFF. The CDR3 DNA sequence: TGCGCCAGCAGCTGGCGTGTAGGGGACACCGGGGAGCTGTTTTTT.

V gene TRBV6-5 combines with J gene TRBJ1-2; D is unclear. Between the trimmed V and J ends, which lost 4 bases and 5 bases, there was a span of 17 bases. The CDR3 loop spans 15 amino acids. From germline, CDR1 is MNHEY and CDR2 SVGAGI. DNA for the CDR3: TGTGCCAGCAGTTCTGCGAGGGCCAGGCTTTATGGCTACACCTTC. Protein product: CASSSARARLYGYTF.

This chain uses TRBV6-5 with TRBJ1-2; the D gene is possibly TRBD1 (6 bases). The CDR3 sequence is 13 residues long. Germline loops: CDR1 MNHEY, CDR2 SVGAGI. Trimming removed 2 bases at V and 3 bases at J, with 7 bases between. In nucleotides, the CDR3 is TGTGCCAGCAGTTACGAGGGGGACTATGGCTACACCTTC. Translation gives CASSYEGDYGYTF.

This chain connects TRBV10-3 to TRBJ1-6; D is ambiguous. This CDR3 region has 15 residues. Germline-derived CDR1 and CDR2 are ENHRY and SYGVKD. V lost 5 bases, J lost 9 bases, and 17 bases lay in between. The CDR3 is CAISHAKGLTSPLHF. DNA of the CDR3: TGTGCCATCAGTCACGCCAAGGGCCTCACTTCACCCCTCCACTTT.

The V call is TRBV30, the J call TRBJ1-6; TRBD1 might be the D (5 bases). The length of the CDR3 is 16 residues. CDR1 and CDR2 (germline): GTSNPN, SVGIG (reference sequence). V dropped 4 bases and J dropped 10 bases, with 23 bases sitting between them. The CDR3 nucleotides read TGTGCCTGGATGACGAAGAAGGCCGGGGCGGAGTCACCCCTCCACTTT. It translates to CAWMTKKAGAESPLHF.

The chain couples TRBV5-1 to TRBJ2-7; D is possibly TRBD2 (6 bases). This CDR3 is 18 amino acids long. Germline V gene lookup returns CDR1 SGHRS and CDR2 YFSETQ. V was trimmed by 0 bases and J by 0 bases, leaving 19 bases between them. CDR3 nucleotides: TGCGCCAGCAGCTTGGAGGGTTTGGGGCTAGCGAGCTCCTACGAGCAGTACTTC. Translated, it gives CASSLEGLGLASSYEQYF.

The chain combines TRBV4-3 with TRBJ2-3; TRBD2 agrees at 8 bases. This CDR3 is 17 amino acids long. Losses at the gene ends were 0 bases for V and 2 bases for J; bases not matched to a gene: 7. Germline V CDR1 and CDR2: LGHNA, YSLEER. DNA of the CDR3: TGCGCCAGCAGCCAAGAGGGAATAGCGGGATTCACAGATACGCAGTATTTT. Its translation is CASSQEGIAGFTDTQYF.

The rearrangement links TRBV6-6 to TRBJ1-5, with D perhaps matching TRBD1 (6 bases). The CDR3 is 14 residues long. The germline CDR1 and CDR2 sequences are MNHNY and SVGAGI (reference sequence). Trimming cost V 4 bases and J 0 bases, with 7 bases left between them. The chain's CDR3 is CASSLQGSNQPQHF. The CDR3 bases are TGTGCCAGCAGTTTACAGGGTAGCAATCAGCCCCAGCATTTT.

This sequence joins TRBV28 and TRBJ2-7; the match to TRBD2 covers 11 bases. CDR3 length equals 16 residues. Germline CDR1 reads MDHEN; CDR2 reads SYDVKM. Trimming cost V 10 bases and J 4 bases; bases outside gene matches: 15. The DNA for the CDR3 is TGTGCCATCCTTCCTATAGCGGGGGGGCCCGGGTACGAGCAGTACTTC. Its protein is CAILPIAGGPGYEQYF.

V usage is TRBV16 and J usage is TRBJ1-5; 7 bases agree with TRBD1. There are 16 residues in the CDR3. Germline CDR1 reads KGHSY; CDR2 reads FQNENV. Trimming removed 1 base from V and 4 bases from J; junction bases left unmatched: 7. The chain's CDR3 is CASSQLWTGKNQPQHF. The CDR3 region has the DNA TGTGCCAGCAGCCAATTGTGGACAGGTAAGAATCAGCCCCAGCATTTT.

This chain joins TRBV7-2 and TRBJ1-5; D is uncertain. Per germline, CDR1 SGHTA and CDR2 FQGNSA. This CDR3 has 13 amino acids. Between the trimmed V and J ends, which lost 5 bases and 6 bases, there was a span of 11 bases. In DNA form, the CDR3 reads TGTGCCAGCAGCCCCCGACTCGGTCAGCCCCAGCATTTT. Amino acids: CASSPRLGQPQHF.

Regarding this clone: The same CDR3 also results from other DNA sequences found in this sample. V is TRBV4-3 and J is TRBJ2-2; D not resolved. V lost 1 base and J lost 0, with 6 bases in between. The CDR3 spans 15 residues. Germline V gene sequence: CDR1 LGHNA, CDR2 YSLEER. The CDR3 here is CASSQVGSNTGELFF. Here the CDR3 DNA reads TGCGCCAGCAGCCAAGTTGGGTCGAACACCGGGGAGCTGTTTTTT.

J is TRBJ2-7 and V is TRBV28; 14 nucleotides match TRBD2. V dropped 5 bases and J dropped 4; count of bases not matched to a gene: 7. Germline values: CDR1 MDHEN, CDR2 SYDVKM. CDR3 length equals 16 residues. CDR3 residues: CASSPTGTSGGYEQYF. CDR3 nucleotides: TGTGCCAGCAGTCCCACCGGGACTAGCGGGGGTTACGAGCAGTACTTC.

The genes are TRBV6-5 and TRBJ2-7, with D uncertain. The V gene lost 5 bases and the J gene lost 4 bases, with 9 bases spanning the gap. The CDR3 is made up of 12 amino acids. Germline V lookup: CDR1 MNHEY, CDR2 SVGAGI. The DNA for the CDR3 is TGTGCCAGCAGTCCCTCCACTTACGAGCAGTACTTC. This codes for CASSPSTYEQYF.

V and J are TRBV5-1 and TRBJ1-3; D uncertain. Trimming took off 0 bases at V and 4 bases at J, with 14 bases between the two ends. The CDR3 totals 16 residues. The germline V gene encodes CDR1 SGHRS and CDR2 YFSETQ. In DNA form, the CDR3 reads TGCGCCAGCAGCTTGGAAACGGTGGCCATCGGAAACACCATATATTTT. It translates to CASSLETVAIGNTIYF.

CDR3 sequence (DNA): TGCAGCGTTGAATGGGGGGCTGGCTATGGCTACACCTTC. Encoded protein: CSVEWGAGYGYTF. The rearrangement joins TRBV29-1 to TRBJ1-2, with D perhaps TRBD1 (6 bases). Germline V gives CDR1 SQVTM, CDR2 ANQGSEA. This CDR3 comprises 13 residues. Trimming cost V 2 bases and J 4 bases, with 11 bases left between them.

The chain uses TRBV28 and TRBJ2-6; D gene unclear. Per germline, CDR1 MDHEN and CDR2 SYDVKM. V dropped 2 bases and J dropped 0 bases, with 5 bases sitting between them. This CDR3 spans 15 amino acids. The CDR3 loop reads CASSLAGSGANVLTF. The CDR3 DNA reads TGTGCCAGCAGTTTAGCTGGCTCTGGGGCCAACGTCCTGACTTTC.

CDR3 amino acids: CASSETGGLKHIQYF. The CDR3 coding sequence is TGTGCCAGCAGCGAGACAGGGGGCTTAAAACACATTCAGTACTTC. The J gene is TRBJ2-4, the V gene TRBV6-1, with TRBD1 matching over 10 bases. CDR3 length: 15 amino acids. Trimming cost V 6 bases and J 8 bases; bases outside gene matches: 10. CDR1 is MNHNS, CDR2 SASEGT, per germline.

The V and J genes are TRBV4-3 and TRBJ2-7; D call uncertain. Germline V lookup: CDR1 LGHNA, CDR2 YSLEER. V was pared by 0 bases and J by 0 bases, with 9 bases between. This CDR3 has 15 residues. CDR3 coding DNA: TGCGCCAGCAGCCAAGACAGCAGAAACTCCTACGAGCAGTACTTC. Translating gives CASSQDSRNSYEQYF.

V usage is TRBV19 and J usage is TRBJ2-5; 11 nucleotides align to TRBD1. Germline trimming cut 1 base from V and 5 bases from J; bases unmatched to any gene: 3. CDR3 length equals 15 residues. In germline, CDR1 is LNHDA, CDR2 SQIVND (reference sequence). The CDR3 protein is CASSIVGTGGETQYF. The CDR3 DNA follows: TGTGCCAGTAGTATAGTTGGGACAGGGGGTGAGACCCAGTACTTC.